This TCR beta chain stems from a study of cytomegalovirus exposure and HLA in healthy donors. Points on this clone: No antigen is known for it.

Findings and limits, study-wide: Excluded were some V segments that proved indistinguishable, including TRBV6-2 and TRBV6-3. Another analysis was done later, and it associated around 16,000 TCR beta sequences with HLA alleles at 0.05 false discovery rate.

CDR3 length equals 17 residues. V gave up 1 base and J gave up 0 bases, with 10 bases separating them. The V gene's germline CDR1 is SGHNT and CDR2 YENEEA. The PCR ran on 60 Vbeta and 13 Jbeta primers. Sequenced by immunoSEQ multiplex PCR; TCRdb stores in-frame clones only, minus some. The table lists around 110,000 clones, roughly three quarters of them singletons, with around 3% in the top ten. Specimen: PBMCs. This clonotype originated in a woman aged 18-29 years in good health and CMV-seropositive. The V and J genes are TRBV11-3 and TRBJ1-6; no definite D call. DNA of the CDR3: TGTGCCAGCAGCTTAGGGGGTGGACTCTCCTATAATTCACCCCTCCACTTT. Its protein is CASSLGGGLSYNSPLHF.